This T cell receptor beta chain originates from a study of patients and donors after allogeneic stem cell transplantation. The CDR3 loop spans 17 amino acids. V lost 3 bases and J lost 5; bases outside the gene matches: 9. CDR1 and CDR2 (germline): MGHRA, YSYEKL. One entry per CDR3 protein results from TCRdb running MiXCR on the RT-PCR reads. Among about 960,000 distinct CDR3 sequences listed, more than 15% were seen once. Sequencing input: blood, either unsorted or a sorted T cell fraction (not recorded which). This clonotype was obtained from a human donor who was either an allogeneic HSCT recipient or a stem cell or donor lymphocyte infusion donor (not recorded which). It is not recorded whose cells these are; they may come from a transplant donor. The chain is built from TRBV4-1 and TRBJ1-6, with 8 bases fitting TRBD1. The CDR3 sequence: CASSQPRDRRNNSPLHF. The DNA for the CDR3 is TGCGCCAGCAGCCAGCCCCGGGACAGGAGAAATAATTCACCCCTCCACTTT.